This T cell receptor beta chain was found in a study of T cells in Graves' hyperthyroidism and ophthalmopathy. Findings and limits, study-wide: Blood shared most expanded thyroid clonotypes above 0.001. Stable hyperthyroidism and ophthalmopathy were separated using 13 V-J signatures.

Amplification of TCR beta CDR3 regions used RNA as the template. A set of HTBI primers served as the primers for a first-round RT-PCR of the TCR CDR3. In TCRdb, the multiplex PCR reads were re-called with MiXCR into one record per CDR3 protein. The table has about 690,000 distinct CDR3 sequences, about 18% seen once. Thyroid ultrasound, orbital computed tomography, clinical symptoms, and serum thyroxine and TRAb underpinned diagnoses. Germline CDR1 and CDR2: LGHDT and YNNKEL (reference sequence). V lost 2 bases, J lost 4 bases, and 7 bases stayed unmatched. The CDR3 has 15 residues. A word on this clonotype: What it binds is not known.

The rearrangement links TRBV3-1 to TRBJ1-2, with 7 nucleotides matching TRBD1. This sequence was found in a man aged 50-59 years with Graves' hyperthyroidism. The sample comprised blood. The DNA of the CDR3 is TGTGCCAGCAGCCAACCCGGGACAGAATTCTATGGCTACACCTTC. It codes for CASSQPGTEFYGYTF.